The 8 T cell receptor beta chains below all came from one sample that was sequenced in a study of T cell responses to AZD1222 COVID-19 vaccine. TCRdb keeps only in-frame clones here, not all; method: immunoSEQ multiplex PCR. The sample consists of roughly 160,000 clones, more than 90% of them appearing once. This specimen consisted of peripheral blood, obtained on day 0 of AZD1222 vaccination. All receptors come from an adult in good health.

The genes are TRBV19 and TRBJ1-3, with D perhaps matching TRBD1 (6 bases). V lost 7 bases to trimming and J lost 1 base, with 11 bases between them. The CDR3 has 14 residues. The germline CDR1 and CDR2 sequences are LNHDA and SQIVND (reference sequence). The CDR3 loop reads CASTQTGSGNTIYF. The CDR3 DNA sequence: TGTGCCAGTACCCAGACAGGTTCTGGAAACACCATATATTTT.

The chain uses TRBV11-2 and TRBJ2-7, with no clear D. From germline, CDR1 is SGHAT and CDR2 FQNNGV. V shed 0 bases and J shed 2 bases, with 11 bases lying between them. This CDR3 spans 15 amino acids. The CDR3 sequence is CASSLESTETYEQYF. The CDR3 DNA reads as TGTGCCAGCAGCTTAGAATCTACAGAAACCTACGAGCAGTACTTC.

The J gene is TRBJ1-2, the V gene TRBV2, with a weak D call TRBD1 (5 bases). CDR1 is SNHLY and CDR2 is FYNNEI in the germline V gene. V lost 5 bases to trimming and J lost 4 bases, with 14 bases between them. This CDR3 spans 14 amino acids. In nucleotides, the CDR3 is TGTGCCAGCAGTTATTTACAGGAGGGCTATGGCTACACCTTC. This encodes CASSYLQEGYGYTF.

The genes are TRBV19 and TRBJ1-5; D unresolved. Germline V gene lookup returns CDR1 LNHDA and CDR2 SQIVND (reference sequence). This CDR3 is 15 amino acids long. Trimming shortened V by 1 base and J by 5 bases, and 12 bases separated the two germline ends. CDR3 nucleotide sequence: TGTGCCAGTAGTATAGCTGGGGAGGGCTATCAGCCCCAGCATTTT. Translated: CASSIAGEGYQPQHF. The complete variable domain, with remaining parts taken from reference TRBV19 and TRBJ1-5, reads DGGITQSPKYLFRKEGQNVTLSCEQNLNHDAMYWYRQDPGQGLRLIYYSQIVNDFQKGDIAEGYSVSREKKESFPLTVTSAQKNPTAFYLCASSIAGEGYQPQHFGDGTRLSIL.

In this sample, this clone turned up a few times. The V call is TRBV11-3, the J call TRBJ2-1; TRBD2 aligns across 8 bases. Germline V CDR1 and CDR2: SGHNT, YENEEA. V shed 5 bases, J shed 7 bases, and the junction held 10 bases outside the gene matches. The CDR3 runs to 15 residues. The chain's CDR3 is CASSPTSDPWNEQFF. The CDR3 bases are TGTGCCAGCAGCCCGACTAGCGATCCCTGGAATGAGCAGTTCTTC.

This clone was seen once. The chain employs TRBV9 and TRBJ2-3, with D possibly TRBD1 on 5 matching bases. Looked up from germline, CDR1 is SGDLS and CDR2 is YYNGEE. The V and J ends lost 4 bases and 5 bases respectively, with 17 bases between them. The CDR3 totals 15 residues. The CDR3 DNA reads TGTGCCAGCAGCACCCGAGAAGGGGAAGGAGATACGCAGTATTTT. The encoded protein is CASSTREGEGDTQYF.

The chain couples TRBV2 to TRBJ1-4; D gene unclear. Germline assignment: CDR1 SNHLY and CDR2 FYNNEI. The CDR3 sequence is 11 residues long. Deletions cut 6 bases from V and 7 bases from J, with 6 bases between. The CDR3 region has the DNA TGTGCCAGCAGGCAGATTGAAAAACTGTTTTTT. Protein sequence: CASRQIEKLFF.

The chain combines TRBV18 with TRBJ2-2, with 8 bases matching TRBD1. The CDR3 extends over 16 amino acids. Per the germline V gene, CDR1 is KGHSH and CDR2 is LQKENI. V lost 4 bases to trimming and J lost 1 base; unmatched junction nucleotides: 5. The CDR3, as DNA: TGTGCCAGCTCACTTCAACAGGGGGTGAACACCGGGGAGCTGTTTTTT. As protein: CASSLQQGVNTGELFF.